One and the same sample provided the 21 T cell receptor beta chains below, sequenced in a study of shared clonotypes between healthy human individuals. TCRdb's table, derived via immunoSEQ multiplex PCR, lists solely in-frame clones and lacks some. Among 850,000 to 1,200,000 clones listed, 65% to 80% were seen once. Sequencing input: memory CD4+ T cells sorted from blood. Stated subset: CD45RA-negative fraction. Every receptor here comes from a young man in good health.

A few counts support this clone. The chain joins TRBV28 to TRBJ2-7; TRBD1 aligns across 8 bases. V lost 3 bases and J lost 10; bases outside the gene matches: 11. Looked up from germline, CDR1 is MDHEN and CDR2 is SYDVKM. There are 14 residues in the CDR3. The chain's CDR3 is CASSFFSGQGEQYF. CDR3 in DNA: TGTGCCAGCAGTTTTTTTTCCGGACAGGGAGAACAGTACTTC.

The table lists this clone with a count of one. The gene calls are TRBV25-1 and TRBJ1-2; 8 nucleotides align to TRBD1. Unmatched junction bases numbered 8, after V lost 2 bases and J lost 6 bases. CDR1 and CDR2 (germline): MGHDK, SYGVNS. CDR3 length: 15 residues. Written as DNA, the CDR3 is TGTGCCAGCAGTGAAGACGCAGGGGGCTTAAATGGCTACACCTTC. Translated, it gives CASSEDAGGLNGYTF.

The CDR3 region has the DNA TGTGCCAGCAGTCGGGACAGCGGGATCTTCTATGGCTACACCTTC. Its translation: CASSRDSGIFYGYTF. The chain employs TRBV6-5 and TRBJ1-2, with 7 bases aligning to TRBD1. Germline loops: CDR1 MNHEY, CDR2 SVGAGI. V dropped 5 bases and J dropped 4; count of bases not matched to a gene: 10. There are 15 residues in the CDR3.

The chain recombines TRBV20-1 with TRBJ1-6, with D unclear. V shed 0 bases and J shed 14 bases, with 8 bases lying between them. This CDR3 is 11 amino acids long. From germline, CDR1 is DFQATT and CDR2 SNEGSKA (reference sequence). The DNA of the CDR3 is TGCAGTGCTAGAGACCACCTAGCCCTCCACTTT. It codes for CSARDHLALHF.

The chain is built from TRBV18 and TRBJ1-2; D possibly corresponds to TRBD1 (5 bases). This CDR3 has 14 amino acids. Germline CDR1 KGHSH, CDR2 LQKENI. V dropped 3 bases and J dropped 7 bases, with 15 bases sitting between them. The CDR3 region is CASSPGVQNRGYTF. The CDR3 DNA reads as TGTGCCAGCTCACCGGGGGTCCAAAATCGTGGCTACACCTTC.

This clone was detected a few times. The sample carries other DNA sequences with the same CDR3. The chain uses TRBV14 and TRBJ2-4; TRBD1 matches at 7 bases. After removal of 1 base from V and 0 bases from J, the junction contained 0 bases not matched to a gene. Germline V gene data show CDR1 as SGHDN and CDR2 as FVKESK. The CDR3 has 15 residues. This CDR3 reads CASSQGQGAKNIQYF. DNA of the CDR3: TGTGCCAGCAGCCAAGGACAGGGAGCCAAAAACATTCAGTACTTC. Full variable domain (missing parts from reference TRBV14 and TRBJ2-4): EAGVTQFPSHSVIEKGQTVTLRCDPISGHDNLYWYRRVMGKEIKFLLHFVKESKQDESGMPNNRFLAERTGGTYSTLKVQPAELEDSGVYFCASSQGQGAKNIQYFGAGTRLSVL.

The chain couples TRBV5-4 to TRBJ2-5; 8 bases map to TRBD1. This CDR3 is built from 13 residues. Trimming took 2 bases from V and 5 from J; bases not matched to a gene: 2. Germline V gene data show CDR1 as SGHNT and CDR2 as YYREEE (reference sequence). CDR3 sequence: CASSFNRGETQYF. In DNA form, the CDR3 reads TGTGCCAGCAGCTTCAACAGGGGGGAGACCCAGTACTTC.

The chain is built from TRBV12-5 and TRBJ1-1, with TRBD1 identical over 8 bases. Germline V lookup: CDR1 LGHNT, CDR2 FRNRAP. V gave up 5 bases and J gave up 0 bases; unmatched junction bases: 5. This CDR3 has 15 residues. The CDR3: CASGQGALMNTEAFF. Here the CDR3 DNA reads TGTGCTAGTGGTCAGGGGGCCCTCATGAACACTGAAGCTTTCTTT.

Only a few counts were recorded for this clone. The J gene is TRBJ1-3, the V gene TRBV9, with unresolved D. V was cut by 0 bases and J by 0 bases, with 7 bases left in between. The CDR3 has 15 residues. Germline V CDR1 and CDR2: SGDLS, YYNGEE. The CDR3 loop reads CASSVAKDSGNTIYF. CDR3 nucleotide sequence: TGTGCCAGCAGCGTAGCGAAGGACTCTGGAAACACCATATATTTT.

There are many counts of this clone. V and J are TRBV2 and TRBJ2-3; D may be TRBD2 (6 bases). V lost 10 bases to trimming and J lost 2 bases, with 13 bases between them. CDR1 and CDR2 (germline): SNHLY, FYNNEI. This CDR3 spans 13 amino acids. This CDR3 reads CATRRAPTDTQYF. CDR3 in DNA: TGTGCCACCAGGAGGGCCCCCACAGATACGCAGTATTTT.

This clone was seen only a few times. The rearrangement links TRBV19 to TRBJ1-5, with 8 bases aligning to TRBD1. The germline gives CDR1 LNHDA, CDR2 SQIVND (reference sequence). This CDR3 has 17 residues. Trimming took 8 bases from V and 3 from J; bases not matched to a gene: 15. The CDR3 region has the DNA TGTGCCAGTGACCCGGGGACAGGATCTACCGCCAATCAGCCCCAGCATTTT. It encodes CASDPGTGSTANQPQHF.

This clone was seen only a few times. CDR3 sequence (DNA): TGTGCCAGCAGCTCAGCCGGGACTAGCGGGATTAAGACCCAGTACTTC. The encoded protein is CASSSAGTSGIKTQYF. The chain recombines TRBV28 with TRBJ2-5, with 13 positions matching TRBD2. J lost 6 bases, V lost 6 bases, and 10 bases had no gene match. Germline V lookup: CDR1 MDHEN, CDR2 SYDVKM. The CDR3 covers 16 residues.

This chain connects TRBV19 to TRBJ1-1; D may be TRBD1 (5 bases). This CDR3 region has 12 residues. Germline-derived CDR1 and CDR2 are LNHDA and SQIVND (reference sequence). Trimming took off 7 bases at V and 5 bases at J, with 11 bases between the two ends. DNA of the CDR3: TGTGCCAGTAAGGGAAGGGGTACTGAAGCTTTCTTT. Its translation is CASKGRGTEAFF. The entire variable domain, with the rest obtained from reference TRBV19 and TRBJ1-1, is as follows: DGGITQSPKYLFRKEGQNVTLSCEQNLNHDAMYWYRQDPGQGLRLIYYSQIVNDFQKGDIAEGYSVSREKKESFPLTVTSAQKNPTAFYLCASKGRGTEAFFGQGTRLTVV.

The count of this clone is one. This rearrangement joins TRBV18 to TRBJ2-7, with 12 nucleotides matching TRBD2. The CDR3 runs to 17 residues. Trimming took 6 bases from V and 2 from J; bases not matched to a gene: 11. Looked up from germline, CDR1 is KGHSH and CDR2 is LQKENI. CDR3 sequence: CASSHGLAGGPAYEQYF. The CDR3 region has the DNA TGTGCCAGCTCCCACGGCCTAGCGGGAGGGCCAGCCTACGAGCAGTACTTC.

In nucleotides, the CDR3 is TGTGCCAGCAGCGGCCCAGGGGGCTACCACGAGCAGTACTTC. It yields the protein CASSGPGGYHEQYF. The genes are TRBV7-2 and TRBJ2-7; 8 bases are shared with TRBD1. The trim removed 5 bases at V and 5 bases at J, leaving 8 bases unmatched. The CDR3 runs 14 residues. The germline gives CDR1 SGHTA, CDR2 FQGNSA.

The chain carries TRBV30 and TRBJ1-4; 9 bases line up with TRBD1. V dropped 5 bases and J dropped 8; count of bases not matched to a gene: 9. The CDR3 contains 14 residues. Germline V gene lookup returns CDR1 GTSNPN and CDR2 SVGIG (reference sequence). The CDR3 loop reads CAWSRDRVPEKLFF. The CDR3 DNA reads as TGTGCCTGGTCCCGGGACAGGGTCCCCGAAAAACTGTTTTTT.

With respect to this clone: An end of the junction does not agree with germline; a read error may underlie this. J is TRBJ1-2 and V is TRBV30, with a weak D call TRBD1 (6 bases). Per the germline V gene, CDR1 is GTSNPN and CDR2 is SVGIG (reference sequence). This CDR3 has 11 residues. DNA of the CDR3: TGTGCCTGGAGCCTTACAGGGCCTACTTTCTTC. Translating gives CAWSLTGPTFF. The entire variable domain, with the rest obtained from reference TRBV30 and TRBJ1-2, is as follows: SQTIHQWPATLVQPVGSPLSLECTVEGTSNPNLYWYRQAAGRGLQLLFYSVGIGQISSEVPQNLSASRPQDRQFILSSKKLLLSDSGFYLCAWSLTGPTFFGSGTRLTVV.

Only a few counts were recorded for this clone. This sequence joins TRBV10-3 and TRBJ2-7, with 10 positions matching TRBD2. Losses at the gene ends were 8 bases for V and 2 bases for J; bases not matched to a gene: 6. The CDR3 is made up of 14 amino acids. Germline loops: CDR1 ENHRY, CDR2 SYGVKD. The CDR3 nucleotides read TGTGCCATCGGATCTAGCGGGGGACCCTACGAGCAGTACTTC. This sequence encodes CAIGSSGGPYEQYF.

The genes are TRBV6-5 and TRBJ2-4; maybe TRBD2 (6 bases). This CDR3 is 16 amino acids long. From germline, CDR1 is MNHEY and CDR2 SVGAGI. The V end lost 4 bases, the J end lost 6 bases, and 19 bases lay between the germline ends. CDR3 in amino acids: CASSSRDSGAGNIQYF. The CDR3 nucleotides read TGTGCCAGCAGTTCCCGGGACTCCGGGGCCGGAAACATTCAGTACTTC.

The V gene is TRBV5-4, the J gene TRBJ1-1; D ambiguous. The CDR3 length is 14 residues. Trimming took off 1 base at V and 0 bases at J, with 7 bases between the two ends. Germline V gene data show CDR1 as SGHNT and CDR2 as YYREEE (reference sequence). The CDR3 reads CASSLMGMNTEAFF. CDR3 coding DNA: TGTGCCAGCAGCTTGATGGGCATGAACACTGAAGCTTTCTTT.

Regarding this clone: The same CDR3 is also encoded by other DNA sequences in this sample. The chain combines TRBV7-2 with TRBJ2-3; D is uncertain. This CDR3 spans 13 amino acids. Per the germline V gene, CDR1 is SGHTA and CDR2 is FQGNSA. V was trimmed by 3 bases and J by 3 bases, leaving 7 bases between them. The CDR3 DNA is TGTGCCAGCAGCTTGGGGTCGACAGATACGCAGTATTTT. Protein sequence: CASSLGSTDTQYF.